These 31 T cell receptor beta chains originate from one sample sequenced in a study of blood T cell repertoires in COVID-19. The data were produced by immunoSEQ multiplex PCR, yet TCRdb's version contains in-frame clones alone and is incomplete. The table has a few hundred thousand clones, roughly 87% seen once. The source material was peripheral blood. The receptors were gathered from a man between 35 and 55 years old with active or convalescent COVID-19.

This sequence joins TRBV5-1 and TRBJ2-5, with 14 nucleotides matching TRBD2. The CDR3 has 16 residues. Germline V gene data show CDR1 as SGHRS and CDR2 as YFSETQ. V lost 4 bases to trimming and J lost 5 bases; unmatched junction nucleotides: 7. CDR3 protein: CASSVGLAGVLETQYF. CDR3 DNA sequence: TGCGCCAGCAGCGTGGGACTAGCGGGAGTACTGGAGACCCAGTACTTC.

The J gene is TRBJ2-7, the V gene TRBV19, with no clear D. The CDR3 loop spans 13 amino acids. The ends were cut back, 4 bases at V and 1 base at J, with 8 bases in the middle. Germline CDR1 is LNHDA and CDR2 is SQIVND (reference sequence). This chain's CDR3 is CASSKPGSYEQYF. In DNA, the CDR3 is TGTGCCAGTAGTAAACCGGGTTCCTACGAGCAGTACTTC.

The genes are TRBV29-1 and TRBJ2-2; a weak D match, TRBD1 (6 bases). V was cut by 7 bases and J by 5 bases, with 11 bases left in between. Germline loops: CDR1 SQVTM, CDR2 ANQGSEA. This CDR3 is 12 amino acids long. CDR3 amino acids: CSAYRVTGELFF. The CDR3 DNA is TGCAGCGCATACAGGGTAACCGGGGAGCTGTTTTTT.

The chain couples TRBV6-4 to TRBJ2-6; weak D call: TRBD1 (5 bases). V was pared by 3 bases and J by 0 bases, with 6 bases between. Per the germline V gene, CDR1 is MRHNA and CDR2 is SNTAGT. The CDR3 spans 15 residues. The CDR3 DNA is TGTGCCAGCAGTGAAGGGGCCTCTGGGGCCAACGTCCTGACTTTC. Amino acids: CASSEGASGANVLTF.

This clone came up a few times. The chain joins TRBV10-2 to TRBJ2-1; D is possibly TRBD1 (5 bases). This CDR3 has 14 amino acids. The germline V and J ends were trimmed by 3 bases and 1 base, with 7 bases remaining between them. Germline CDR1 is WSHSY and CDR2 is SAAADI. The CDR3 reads CASSDGASYNEQFF. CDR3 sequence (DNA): TGCGCCAGCAGTGATGGGGCTTCCTACAATGAGCAGTTCTTC.

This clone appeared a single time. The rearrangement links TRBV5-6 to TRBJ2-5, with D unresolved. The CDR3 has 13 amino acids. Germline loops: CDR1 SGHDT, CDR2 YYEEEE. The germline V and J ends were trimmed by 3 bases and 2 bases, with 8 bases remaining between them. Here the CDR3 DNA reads TGTGCCAGCAGCTCTTCGTCGCAAGAGACCCAGTACTTC. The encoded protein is CASSSSSQETQYF.

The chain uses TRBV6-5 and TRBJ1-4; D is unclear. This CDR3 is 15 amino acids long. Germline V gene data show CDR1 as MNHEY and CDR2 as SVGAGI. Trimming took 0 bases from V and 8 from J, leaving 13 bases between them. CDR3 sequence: CASSYSREGREKLFF. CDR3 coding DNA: TGTGCCAGCAGTTACTCGAGGGAGGGTAGGGAAAAACTGTTTTTT.

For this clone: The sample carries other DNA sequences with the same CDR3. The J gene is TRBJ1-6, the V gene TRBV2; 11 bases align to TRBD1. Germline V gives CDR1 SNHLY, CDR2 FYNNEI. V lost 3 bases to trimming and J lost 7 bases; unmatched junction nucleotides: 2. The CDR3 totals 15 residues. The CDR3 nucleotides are TGTGCCAGCAGTGAGGGACAGGGGGAGAATTCACCCCTCCACTTT. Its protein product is CASSEGQGENSPLHF.

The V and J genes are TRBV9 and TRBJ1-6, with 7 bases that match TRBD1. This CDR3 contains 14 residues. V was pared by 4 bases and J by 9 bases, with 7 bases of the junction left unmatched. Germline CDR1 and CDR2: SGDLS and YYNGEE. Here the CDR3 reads CASSQARGRSPLHF. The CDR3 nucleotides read TGTGCCAGCAGCCAAGCAAGGGGGCGTTCACCCCTCCACTTT.

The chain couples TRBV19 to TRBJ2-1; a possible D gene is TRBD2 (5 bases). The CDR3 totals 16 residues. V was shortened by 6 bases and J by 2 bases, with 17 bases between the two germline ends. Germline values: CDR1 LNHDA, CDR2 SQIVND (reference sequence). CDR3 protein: CASSPTLSGTYNEQFF. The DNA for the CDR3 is TGTGCCAGTAGCCCAACCCTATCCGGGACCTACAATGAGCAGTTCTTC.

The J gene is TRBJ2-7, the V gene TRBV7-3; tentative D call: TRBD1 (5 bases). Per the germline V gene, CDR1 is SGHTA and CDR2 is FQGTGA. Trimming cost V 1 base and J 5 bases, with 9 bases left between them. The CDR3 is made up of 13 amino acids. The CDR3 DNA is TGTGCCAGCAGCTTAAGACAGTATGACGAGCAGTACTTC. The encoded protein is CASSLRQYDEQYF.

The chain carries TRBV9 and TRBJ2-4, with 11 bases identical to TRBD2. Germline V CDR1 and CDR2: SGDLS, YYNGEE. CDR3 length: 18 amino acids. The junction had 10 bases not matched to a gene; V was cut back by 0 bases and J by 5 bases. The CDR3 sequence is CASSVALRIAGGENIQYF. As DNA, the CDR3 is TGTGCCAGCAGCGTAGCCTTACGGATAGCGGGAGGGGAAAACATTCAGTACTTC.

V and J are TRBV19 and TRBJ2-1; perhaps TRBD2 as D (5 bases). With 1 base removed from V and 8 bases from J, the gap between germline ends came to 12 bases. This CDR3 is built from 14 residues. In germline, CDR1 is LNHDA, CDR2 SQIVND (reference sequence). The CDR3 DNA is TGTGCCAGTAGTATAGTGGGAGAGGGCCATGAGCAGTTCTTC. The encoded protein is CASSIVGEGHEQFF. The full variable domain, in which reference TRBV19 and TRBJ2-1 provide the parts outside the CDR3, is DGGITQSPKYLFRKEGQNVTLSCEQNLNHDAMYWYRQDPGQGLRLIYYSQIVNDFQKGDIAEGYSVSREKKESFPLTVTSAQKNPTAFYLCASSIVGEGHEQFFGPGTRLTVL.

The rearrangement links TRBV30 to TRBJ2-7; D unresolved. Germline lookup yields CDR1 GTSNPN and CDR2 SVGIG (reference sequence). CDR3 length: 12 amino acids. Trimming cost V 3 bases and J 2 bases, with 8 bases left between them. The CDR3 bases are TGTGCCTGGAGGGGCACCACCTACGAGCAGTACTTC. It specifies CAWRGTTYEQYF.

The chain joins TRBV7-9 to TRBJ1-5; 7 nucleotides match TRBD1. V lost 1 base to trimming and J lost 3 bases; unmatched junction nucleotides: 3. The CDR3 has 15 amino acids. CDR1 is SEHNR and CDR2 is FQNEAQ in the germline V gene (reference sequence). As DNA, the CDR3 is TGTGCCAGCAGCTTAGGGGGGACAGACAATCAGCCCCAGCATTTT. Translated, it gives CASSLGGTDNQPQHF.

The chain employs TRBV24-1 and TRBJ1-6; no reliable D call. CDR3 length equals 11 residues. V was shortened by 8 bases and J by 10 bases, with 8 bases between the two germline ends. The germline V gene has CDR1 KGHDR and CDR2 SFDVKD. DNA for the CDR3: TGTGCCACCACACTTCTATCACCCCTCCACTTT. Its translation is CATTLLSPLHF.

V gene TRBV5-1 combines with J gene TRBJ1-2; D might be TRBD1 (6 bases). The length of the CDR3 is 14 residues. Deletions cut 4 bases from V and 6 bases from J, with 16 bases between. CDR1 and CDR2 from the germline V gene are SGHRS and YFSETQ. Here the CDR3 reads CASSPRTVRDGYTF. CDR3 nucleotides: TGCGCCAGCAGCCCAAGGACAGTCAGGGATGGCTACACCTTC.

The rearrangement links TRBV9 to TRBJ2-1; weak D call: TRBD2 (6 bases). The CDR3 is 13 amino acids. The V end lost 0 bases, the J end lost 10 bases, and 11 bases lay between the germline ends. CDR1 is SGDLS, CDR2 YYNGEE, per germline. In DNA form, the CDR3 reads TGTGCCAGCAGCGTAGGAACTAGCTTGGAGCAGTTCTTC. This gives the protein CASSVGTSLEQFF.

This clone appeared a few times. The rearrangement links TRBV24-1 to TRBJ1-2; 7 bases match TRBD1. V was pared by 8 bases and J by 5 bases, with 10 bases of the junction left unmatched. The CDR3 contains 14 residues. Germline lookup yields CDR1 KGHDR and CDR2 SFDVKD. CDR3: CATTQGGGGYGYTF. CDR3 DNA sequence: TGTGCCACCACTCAGGGGGGTGGGGGGTATGGCTACACCTTC.

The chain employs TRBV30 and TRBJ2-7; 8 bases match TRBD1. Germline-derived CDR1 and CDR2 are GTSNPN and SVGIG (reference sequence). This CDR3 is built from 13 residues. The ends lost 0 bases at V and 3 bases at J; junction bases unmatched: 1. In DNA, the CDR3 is TGTGCCTGGAGTGTACAGGGGGACTACGAGCAGTACTTC. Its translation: CAWSVQGDYEQYF.

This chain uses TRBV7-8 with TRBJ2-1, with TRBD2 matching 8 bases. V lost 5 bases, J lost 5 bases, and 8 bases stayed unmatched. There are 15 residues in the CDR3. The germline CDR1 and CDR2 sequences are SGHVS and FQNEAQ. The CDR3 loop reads CASSRYSGTNNEQFF. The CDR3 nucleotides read TGTGCCAGCAGCCGATATAGCGGGACTAACAATGAGCAGTTCTTC.

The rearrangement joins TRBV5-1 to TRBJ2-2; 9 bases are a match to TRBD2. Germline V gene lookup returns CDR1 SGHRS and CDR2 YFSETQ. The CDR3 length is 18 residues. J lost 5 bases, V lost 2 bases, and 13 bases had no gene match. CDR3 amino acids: CASSFTAGGPVLTGELFF. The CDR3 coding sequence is TGCGCCAGCAGCTTTACAGCGGGAGGACCTGTATTGACCGGGGAGCTGTTTTTT.

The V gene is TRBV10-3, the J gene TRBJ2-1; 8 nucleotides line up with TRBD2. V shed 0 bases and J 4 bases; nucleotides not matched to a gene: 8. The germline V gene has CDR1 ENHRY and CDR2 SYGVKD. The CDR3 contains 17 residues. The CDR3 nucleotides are TGTGCCATCAGTGAGTCGAATCCGGGGGGGCCGTACAATGAGCAGTTCTTC. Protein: CAISESNPGGPYNEQFF.

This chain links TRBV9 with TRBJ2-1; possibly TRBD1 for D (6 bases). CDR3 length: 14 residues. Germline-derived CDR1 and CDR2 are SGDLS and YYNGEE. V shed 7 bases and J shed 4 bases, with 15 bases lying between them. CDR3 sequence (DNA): TGTGCCAGCTCCTTTTTGGGGACATACAATGAGCAGTTCTTC. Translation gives CASSFLGTYNEQFF.

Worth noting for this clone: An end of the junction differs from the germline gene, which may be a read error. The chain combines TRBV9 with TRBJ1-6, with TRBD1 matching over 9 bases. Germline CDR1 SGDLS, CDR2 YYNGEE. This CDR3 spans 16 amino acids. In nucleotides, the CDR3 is TGTGCCAGCAGCGTAGCTACAGGGGGCTATGATTCACCCCTCCACTTT. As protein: CASSVATGGYDSPLHF. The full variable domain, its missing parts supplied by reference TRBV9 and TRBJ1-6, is DSGVTQTPKHLITATGQRVTLRCSPRSGDLSVYWYQQSLDQGLQFLIQYYNGEERAKGNILERFSAQQFPDLHSELNLSSLELGDSALYFCASSVATGGYDSPLHFGNGTRLTVT.

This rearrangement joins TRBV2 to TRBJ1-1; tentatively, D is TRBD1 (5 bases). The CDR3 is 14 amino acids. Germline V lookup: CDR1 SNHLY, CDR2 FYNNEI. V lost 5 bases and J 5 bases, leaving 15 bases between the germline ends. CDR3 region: CASSTYRDSTEAFF. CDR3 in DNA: TGTGCCAGCAGTACCTACCGTGACAGTACTGAAGCTTTCTTT.

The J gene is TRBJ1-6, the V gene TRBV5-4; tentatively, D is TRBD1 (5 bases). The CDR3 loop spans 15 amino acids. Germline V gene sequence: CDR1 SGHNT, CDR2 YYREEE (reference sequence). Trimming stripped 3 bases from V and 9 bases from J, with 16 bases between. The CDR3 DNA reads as TGTGCCAGCAGCTGGGGAACAGGTTTAGGTTCACCCCTCCACTTT. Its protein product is CASSWGTGLGSPLHF. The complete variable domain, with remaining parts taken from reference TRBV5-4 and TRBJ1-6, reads ETGVTQSPTHLIKTRGQQVTLRCSSQSGHNTVSWYQQALGQGPQFIFQYYREEENGRGNFPPRFSGLQFPNYSSELNVNALELDDSALYLCASSWGTGLGSPLHFGNGTRLTVT.

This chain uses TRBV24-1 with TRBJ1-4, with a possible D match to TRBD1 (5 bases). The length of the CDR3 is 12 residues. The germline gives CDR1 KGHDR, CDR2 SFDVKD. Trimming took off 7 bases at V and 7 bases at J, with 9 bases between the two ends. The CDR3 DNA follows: TGTGCCACCAGACCCGACAGTGAAAAACTGTTTTTT. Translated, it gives CATRPDSEKLFF.

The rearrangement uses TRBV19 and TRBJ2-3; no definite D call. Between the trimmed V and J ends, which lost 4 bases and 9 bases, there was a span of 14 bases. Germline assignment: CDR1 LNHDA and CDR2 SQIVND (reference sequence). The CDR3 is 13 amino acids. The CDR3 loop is CASSSLGRSTQYF. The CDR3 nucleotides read TGTGCCAGTAGTAGCCTAGGTCGCAGCACGCAGTATTTT.

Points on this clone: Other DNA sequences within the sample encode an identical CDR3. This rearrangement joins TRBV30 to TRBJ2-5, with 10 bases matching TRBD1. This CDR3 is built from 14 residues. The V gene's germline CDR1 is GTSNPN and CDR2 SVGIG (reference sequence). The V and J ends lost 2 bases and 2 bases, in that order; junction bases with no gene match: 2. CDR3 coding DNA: TGTGCCTGGAGTCGGGGACAGGGGCAAGAGACCCAGTACTTC. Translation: CAWSRGQGQETQYF.

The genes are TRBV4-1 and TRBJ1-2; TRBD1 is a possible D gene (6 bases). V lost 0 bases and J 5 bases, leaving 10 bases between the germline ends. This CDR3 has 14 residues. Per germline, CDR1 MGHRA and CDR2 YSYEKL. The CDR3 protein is CASSQEPTGYGYTF. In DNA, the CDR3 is TGCGCCAGCAGCCAAGAGCCCACAGGGTATGGCTACACCTTC.